A single T cell receptor (beta chain) is shown here with its context. The entry originates in a study of patients and donors after allogeneic stem cell transplantation. MiXCR was run by TCRdb on the RT-PCR reads, yielding one entry per CDR3 protein. The sample yields 100,000 to 130,000 distinct CDR3 sequences, over 30% seen once. The sequence derives from a human donor who was either an allogeneic HSCT recipient or a stem cell or donor lymphocyte infusion donor (not recorded which). It is not recorded whose cells these are; they may come from a transplant donor. Sequencing was done on a sample of blood, either unsorted or a sorted T cell fraction (not recorded which).

In nucleotides, the CDR3 is TGTGCCAGCAGTCTCGACAGGGGGCGGTGGGGTACGCAGTATTTT. Translation: CASSLDRGRWGTQYF. This chain connects TRBV12-3 or TRBV12-4 to TRBJ2-3; TRBD1 matches 10 bases. The CDR3 is 15 amino acids. V was pared by 5 bases and J by 8 bases, with 10 bases of the junction left unmatched.